This T cell receptor (beta chain) was captured in a study of lung T cells in sarcoidosis with Löfgren's syndrome. The CDR3 runs to 14 residues. Per the germline V gene, CDR1 is DFQATT and CDR2 is SNEGSKA (reference sequence). V dropped 5 bases and J dropped 1 base, with 15 bases sitting between them. TCRdb called the reads again in MiXCR, with one record for every CDR3 protein. The sample yields roughly 2,700 distinct CDR3 sequences, 25% to 30% seen once. The chain carries TRBV20-1 and TRBJ2-7; tentatively, D is TRBD1 (5 bases). The sequencing sample was made of CD4+ T cells from bronchoalveolar lavage. This TCR derives from a human donor with sarcoidosis (Löfgren's syndrome or another form), or a control subject (not recorded which). The DNA for the CDR3 is TGCAGTGCTGTTGGGGCATGGGCTTCCTACGAGCAGTACTTC. Residues: CSAVGAWASYEQYF.